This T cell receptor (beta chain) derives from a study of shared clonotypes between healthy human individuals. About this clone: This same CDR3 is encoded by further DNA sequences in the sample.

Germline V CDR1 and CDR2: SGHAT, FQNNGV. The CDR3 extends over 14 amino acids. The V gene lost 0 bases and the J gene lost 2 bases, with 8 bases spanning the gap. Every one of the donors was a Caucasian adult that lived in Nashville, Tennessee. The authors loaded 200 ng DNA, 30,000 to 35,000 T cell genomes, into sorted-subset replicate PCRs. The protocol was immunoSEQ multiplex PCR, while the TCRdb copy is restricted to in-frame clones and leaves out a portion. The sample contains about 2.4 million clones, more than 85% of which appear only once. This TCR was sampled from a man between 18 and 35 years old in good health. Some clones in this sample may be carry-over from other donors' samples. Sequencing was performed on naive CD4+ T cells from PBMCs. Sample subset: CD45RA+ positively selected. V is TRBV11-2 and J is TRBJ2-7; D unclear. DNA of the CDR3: TGTGCCAGCAGCTTAGATCCGGGCACCTACGAGCAGTACTTC. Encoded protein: CASSLDPGTYEQYF.